Presented here are 25 T cell receptor beta chains from one specimen sequenced in a study of shared clonotypes between healthy human individuals. Only in-frame clones appear in the TCRdb table, and some are missing; sequencing was by immunoSEQ multiplex PCR. The sample has about 380,000 clones; just over 95% are singletons. Source material: memory CD8+ T cells sorted from blood. Subset indicated: CD45RO+ cells pooled with CCR7-negative TemRA cells. These receptors were obtained from a man younger than 45 in good health.

The gene calls are TRBV28 and TRBJ2-1, with TRBD2 matching 8 bases. The CDR3 has 15 amino acids. Germline CDR1 and CDR2: MDHEN and SYDVKM. Trimming removed 2 bases from V and 5 bases from J; junction bases left unmatched: 5. CDR3 loop: CASSLAGGGDNEQFF. As DNA, the CDR3 is TGTGCCAGCAGTTTAGCGGGAGGCGGAGACAATGAGCAGTTCTTC.

V and J are TRBV9 and TRBJ2-1; TRBD1 aligns across 7 bases. The CDR3 runs to 15 residues. The junction had 4 bases not matched to a gene; V was cut back by 3 bases and J by 1 base. The germline V gene has CDR1 SGDLS and CDR2 YYNGEE. The CDR3 loop reads CASSGTGESYNEQFF. The CDR3 DNA follows: TGTGCCAGCAGCGGCACAGGGGAATCCTACAATGAGCAGTTCTTC. Full variable domain (remainder filled in from reference TRBV9 and TRBJ2-1): DSGVTQTPKHLITATGQRVTLRCSPRSGDLSVYWYQQSLDQGLQFLIQYYNGEERAKGNILERFSAQQFPDLHSELNLSSLELGDSALYFCASSGTGESYNEQFFGPGTRLTVL.

The CDR3 DNA sequence: TGTGCCAGCAGCGACGCTTCCCGGGAGCAGTTCTTC. Amino acid sequence: CASSDASREQFF. The V call is TRBV5-4, the J call TRBJ2-1, with D uncertain. CDR3 length equals 12 residues. Germline V gene data show CDR1 as SGHNT and CDR2 as YYREEE (reference sequence). The germline V and J ends were trimmed by 4 bases and 10 bases, with 12 bases remaining between them.

V and J are TRBV21-1 and TRBJ2-7; the D call in the table, TRBD1, was not verified against the DNA. TRBV21-1 is a recognized pseudogene. The length of the CDR3 is 15 residues. This CDR3 reads CASSRQGALIYEQYF. CDR3 coding DNA: TGTGCCAGCAGCCGACAGGGGGCATTAATCTACGAGCAGTACTTC.

The chain has TRBV27 and TRBJ2-7, with D possibly being TRBD2 (6 bases). The CDR3 contains 13 residues. V shed 5 bases and J shed 6 bases, with 14 bases lying between them. Looked up from germline, CDR1 is MNHEY and CDR2 is SMNVEV (reference sequence). CDR3 amino acids: CASSRERGSEQYF. In DNA form, the CDR3 reads TGTGCCAGCAGTCGGGAGAGAGGATCCGAGCAGTACTTC.

The V call is TRBV28, the J call TRBJ2-7, with TRBD1 matching over 9 bases. Germline V gene lookup returns CDR1 MDHEN and CDR2 SYDVKM. This CDR3 region has 15 residues. V was clipped by 7 bases and J by 4 bases; unmatched bases: 11. The CDR3, as DNA: TGTGCCAGCACCACTCCGGGACAGGGAAGGTACGAGCAGTACTTC. Protein product: CASTTPGQGRYEQYF.

The chain couples TRBV7-2 to TRBJ1-4; D is perhaps TRBD1 (5 bases). The V gene lost 1 base and the J gene lost 5 bases, with 14 bases spanning the gap. Germline V gives CDR1 SGHTA, CDR2 FQGNSA. CDR3 size: 16 residues. DNA of the CDR3: TGTGCCAGCAGCTTAGTGGGGGGAGGCACGAATGAAAAACTGTTTTTT. Its translation is CASSLVGGGTNEKLFF.

This chain joins TRBV10-3 and TRBJ2-3, with D perhaps matching TRBD1 (5 bases). The CDR3 has 12 residues. CDR1 is ENHRY, CDR2 SYGVKD, per germline. The V gene lost 6 bases and the J gene lost 1 base, with 5 bases spanning the gap. CDR3 protein: CAIRTGTDTQYF. The CDR3 region has the DNA TGTGCCATCAGGACAGGCACAGATACGCAGTATTTT.

The sample holds one count of this clone. Additional DNA sequences in this sample encode the identical CDR3. The chain uses TRBV28 and TRBJ2-1; D is undetermined. CDR3 length: 11 amino acids. The germline gives CDR1 MDHEN, CDR2 SYDVKM. Trimming stripped 3 bases from V and 7 bases from J, with 4 bases between. CDR3 loop: CASSLLNEQFF. In DNA form, the CDR3 reads TGTGCCAGCAGTTTGCTGAATGAGCAGTTCTTC.

The chain uses TRBV30 and TRBJ1-2; unclear D gene. CDR3 length: 13 residues. The V end was cut by 0 bases, the J end by 2 bases, with 7 bases between. The germline gives CDR1 GTSNPN, CDR2 SVGIG (reference sequence). The CDR3 DNA follows: TGTGCCTGGAGTGTATGGCGAAACTATGGCTACACCTTC. It codes for CAWSVWRNYGYTF. Filled out from reference TRBV30 and TRBJ1-2, the complete variable domain reads SQTIHQWPATLVQPVGSPLSLECTVEGTSNPNLYWYRQAAGRGLQLLFYSVGIGQISSEVPQNLSASRPQDRQFILSSKKLLLSDSGFYLCAWSVWRNYGYTFGSGTRLTVV.

The CDR3 here is CASSLVAGDTQYF. In DNA, the CDR3 is TGTGCCAGCAGCTTGGTTGCAGGGGATACGCAGTATTTT. The rearrangement joins TRBV7-9 to TRBJ2-3; maybe TRBD1 (5 bases). This CDR3 is built from 13 residues. CDR1 and CDR2 (germline): SEHNR, FQNEAQ (reference sequence). Trimming removed 3 bases from V and 6 bases from J, with 10 bases in between. Looking up the rest from reference TRBV7-9 and TRBJ2-3 gives the full variable domain: DTGVSQNPRHKITKRGQNVTFRCDPISEHNRLYWYRQTLGQGPEFLTYFQNEAQLEKSRLLSDRFSAERPKGSFSTLEIQRTEQGDSAMYLCASSLVAGDTQYFGPGTRLTVL.

The genes are TRBV5-1 and TRBJ1-1; D gene uncertain. Between the trimmed V and J ends, which lost 0 bases and 3 bases, there was a span of 6 bases. The germline V gene encodes CDR1 SGHRS and CDR2 YFSETQ. The CDR3 sequence is 13 residues long. The CDR3 DNA follows: TGCGCCAGCAGCTTGGACGCAGACACTGAAGCTTTCTTT. Amino acid sequence: CASSLDADTEAFF.

The table lists this clone with a count of one. The rearrangement joins TRBV6-1 to TRBJ2-7, with 7 bases matching TRBD1. Trimming at V came to 7 bases and at J to 3 bases, leaving 9 bases not matched to a gene. CDR3 length equals 14 residues. The germline CDR1 and CDR2 sequences are MNHNS and SASEGT. CDR3 coding DNA: TGTGCCAGCAAGGGGTGGACAGGAAACTACGAGCAGTACTTC. Protein sequence: CASKGWTGNYEQYF.

This rearrangement joins TRBV27 to TRBJ2-5; D might be TRBD1 (5 bases). The length of the CDR3 is 13 residues. Germline V gene data show CDR1 as MNHEY and CDR2 as SMNVEV (reference sequence). Trimming took off 1 base at V and 4 bases at J, with 7 bases between the two ends. The CDR3 region is CASSLFRGETQYF. CDR3 DNA sequence: TGTGCCAGCAGTTTATTTAGGGGAGAGACCCAGTACTTC.

V usage is TRBV4-2 and J usage is TRBJ2-3; D remains unclear. In germline, CDR1 is LGHNA, CDR2 YNFKEQ. The CDR3 is 18 residues long. Trimming removed 2 bases from V and 0 bases from J, with 18 bases in between. CDR3 sequence: CASSQSPASRPSTDTQYF. CDR3 coding DNA: TGTGCCAGCAGCCAATCCCCGGCGAGCAGGCCTAGCACAGATACGCAGTATTTT.

DNA of the CDR3: TGTGCCAGCAGTGAATTGGGTTACGAGCAGTACTTC. This gives the protein CASSELGYEQYF. V is TRBV25-1 and J is TRBJ2-7; D uncertain. This CDR3 contains 12 residues. V shed 1 base and J shed 4 bases, with 5 bases lying between them. CDR1 and CDR2 (germline): MGHDK, SYGVNS.

The rearrangement uses TRBV10-3 and TRBJ2-2, with TRBD2 matching 10 bases. Per germline, CDR1 ENHRY and CDR2 SYGVKD. The CDR3 consists of 16 residues. V was pared by 10 bases and J by 0 bases, with 8 bases of the junction left unmatched. The CDR3 spells CATRTSGTSNTGELFF. The CDR3 DNA reads as TGTGCCACCAGGACTAGCGGAACCTCGAACACCGGGGAGCTGTTTTTT.

The table lists this clone with a count of one. This sequence joins TRBV10-3 and TRBJ1-4, with D hard to call. Per germline, CDR1 ENHRY and CDR2 SYGVKD. V was pared by 6 bases and J by 4 bases, with 12 bases between. The CDR3 spans 14 residues. DNA of the CDR3: TGTGCCATCAGCGCCGGAAGGGATAATGAAAAACTGTTTTTT. Protein: CAISAGRDNEKLFF.

The rearrangement joins TRBV18 to TRBJ1-5; 10 positions match TRBD1. Trimming cost V 2 bases and J 7 bases; bases outside gene matches: 8. Germline CDR1 KGHSH, CDR2 LQKENI. There are 16 residues in the CDR3. In DNA, the CDR3 is TGTGCCAGCTCACCATCCGGGACAGGGGTCCAACAGCCCCAGCATTTT. Protein product: CASSPSGTGVQQPQHF.

The genes are TRBV30 and TRBJ2-1; 7 bases match TRBD2. CDR1 GTSNPN and CDR2 SVGIG come from the germline V gene (reference sequence). V trimming: 1 base; J trimming: 4 bases; junction bases outside the gene matches: 13. The CDR3 sequence is 17 residues long. The CDR3 loop reads CAWSGPWRAGLYNEQFF. The CDR3 coding sequence is TGTGCCTGGAGTGGCCCCTGGAGAGCGGGGCTATACAATGAGCAGTTCTTC. The full variable domain, completed using reference TRBV30 and TRBJ2-1, is SQTIHQWPATLVQPVGSPLSLECTVEGTSNPNLYWYRQAAGRGLQLLFYSVGIGQISSEVPQNLSASRPQDRQFILSSKKLLLSDSGFYLCAWSGPWRAGLYNEQFFGPGTRLTVL.

This chain joins TRBV6-5 and TRBJ1-3, with D tentatively TRBD1 (5 bases). V lost 2 bases to trimming and J lost 4 bases, with 9 bases between them. The germline CDR1 and CDR2 sequences are MNHEY and SVGAGI. The CDR3 length is 14 residues. CDR3 in DNA: TGTGCCAGCAGTTACGGCAGGGCCGGAAACACCATATATTTT. Protein sequence: CASSYGRAGNTIYF.

Concerning this clone: Other DNA variants within this sample encode the same CDR3. The V call is TRBV28, the J call TRBJ1-2, with TRBD1 as a possible D gene (5 bases). Germline values: CDR1 MDHEN, CDR2 SYDVKM. The V end lost 4 bases, the J end lost 4 bases, and 7 bases lay between the germline ends. The CDR3 totals 12 residues. The CDR3 nucleotides read TGTGCCAGCAGTTCCGGGGGCTATGGCTACACCTTC. Protein: CASSSGGYGYTF.

The chain employs TRBV28 and TRBJ1-2; tentatively, D is TRBD1 (5 bases). The CDR3 loop spans 11 amino acids. V lost 3 bases and J lost 7, with 6 bases in between. Germline V gene sequence: CDR1 MDHEN, CDR2 SYDVKM. CDR3 in DNA: TGTGCCAGCAGTTTGGGGGTTGGCTACACCTTC. It yields the protein CASSLGVGYTF.

The CDR3 nucleotides read TGCGCCAGCAGCTTGGAGACAGGGGGCAGAGAGCAGTACTTC. Its protein is CASSLETGGREQYF. The gene calls are TRBV5-1 and TRBJ2-7; 10 bases are shared with TRBD1. The germline CDR1 and CDR2 sequences are SGHRS and YFSETQ. The CDR3 has 14 amino acids. The trim removed 0 bases at V and 7 bases at J, leaving 4 bases unmatched.

The J gene is TRBJ2-1, the V gene TRBV29-1, with D hard to call. The CDR3 has 12 residues. Trimming stripped 4 bases from V and 6 bases from J, with 10 bases between. Germline V gene sequence: CDR1 SQVTM, CDR2 ANQGSEA. For the CDR3, the DNA is TGCAGCGTTGCCCGGGCCCCCAATGAGCAGTTCTTC. The encoded protein is CSVARAPNEQFF.